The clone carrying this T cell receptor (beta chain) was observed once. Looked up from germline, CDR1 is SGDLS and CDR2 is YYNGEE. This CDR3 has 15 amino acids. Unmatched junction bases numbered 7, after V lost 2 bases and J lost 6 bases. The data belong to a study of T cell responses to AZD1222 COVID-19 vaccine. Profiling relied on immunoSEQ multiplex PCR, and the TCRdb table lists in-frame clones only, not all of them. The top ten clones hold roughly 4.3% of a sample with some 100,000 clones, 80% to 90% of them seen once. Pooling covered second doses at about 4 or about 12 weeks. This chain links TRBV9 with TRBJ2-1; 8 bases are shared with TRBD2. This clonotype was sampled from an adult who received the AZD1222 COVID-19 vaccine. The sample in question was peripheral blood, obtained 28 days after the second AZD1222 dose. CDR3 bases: TGTGCCAGCAGCGTTACGGGAGGGCCTGTCAATGAGCAGTTCTTC. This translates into CASSVTGGPVNEQFF.